The clone carrying this TCR beta chain was observed a handful of times. These data originate in a study of T cells in Graves' hyperthyroidism and ophthalmopathy. Authors of the study amplified TCR beta CDR3 regions from RNA transcripts. HTBI primers were the set used in a first-round RT-PCR of the TCR CDR3. TCRdb re-analysed the multiplex PCR reads in MiXCR, keeping a single row per CDR3 protein. The data contain 600,000 to 700,000 distinct CDR3 sequences, about 45% of them singletons. This CDR3 has 15 amino acids. The trim removed 5 bases at V and 3 bases at J, leaving 8 bases unmatched. Germline V CDR1 and CDR2: SGHAT, FQNNGV.

The sample was peripheral blood or thyroid tissue (not recorded which). The source is an adult man with Graves' disease, either hyperthyroidism or ophthalmopathy (not recorded which). The V and J genes are TRBV11-2 and TRBJ1-1, with 8 bases that match TRBD1. The CDR3 here is CASSRRTGWDTEAFF. As DNA, the CDR3 is TGTGCCAGCAGCCGTAGGACAGGGTGGGACACTGAAGCTTTCTTT.